The source of this T cell receptor (beta chain) is a study of Graves' ophthalmopathy and Graves' hyperthyroidism. Study-level findings and limits: Most expanded thyroid clonotypes above 0.001 frequency also appeared in blood.

Scientists amplified the TCR beta CDR3 regions from RNA transcripts. The authors performed first-round RT-PCR with HTBI primers and then a second-round multiplex PCR. TCRdb re-analysed the multiplex PCR reads in MiXCR, keeping a single row per CDR3 protein. This table holds approximately 1.2 million distinct CDR3 sequences, roughly 35% found once. Newly diagnosed hyperthyroidism donors, aged 18 to 65, duration under 2 months. Patients with other autoimmune diseases, uncontrolled infections, pregnancy or lactation were excluded. With regard to this clonotype: The target antigen is unknown.

CDR3 length equals 13 residues. Trimming took 4 bases from V and 3 from J, leaving 11 bases between them. Germline V gene sequence: CDR1 SGDLS, CDR2 YYNGEE. The sequence was collected from an adult man with Graves' hyperthyroidism. The chain combines TRBV9 with TRBJ2-7, with D unresolved. Sequencing was done on a sample of peripheral blood or thyroid tissue (not recorded which). CDR3 loop: CASSRRSGYEQYF. The CDR3 DNA follows: TGTGCCAGCAGCCGCCGGTCTGGCTACGAGCAGTACTTC.